The T cell receptor (beta chain) described here comes from a study of CD4 T cells in relation to SARS-CoV-2 and coronaviruses. Turning to the study itself: Controls used an HIV-1 Nef peptide pool or no peptide.

Unexposed donor CD4+ T cells date from about 2011-2019, before the COVID-19 pandemic. Isolation of CD4+ T cells took place after around eleven days in culture. Testing used SARS-CoV-2 S/N and four cold-coronavirus spikes on unexposed-donor CD4+ T cells, cells permitting. CDR1 is SGHDT and CDR2 is YYEEEE in the germline V gene. J lost 8 bases, V lost 4 bases, and 12 bases had no gene match. The CDR3 is 16 residues long. Regarding this clone: Its antigen is as yet unknown.

Assay used: immunoSEQ multiplex PCR; TCRdb lists only in-frame clones, some missing. The repertoire has 27,000 or so clones, roughly 76% of them found once; the top ten carry about 16%. The sequenced material came from CD4+ T cells from PBMCs, cultured in vitro. This receptor was obtained from a human donor in good health. The chain has TRBV5-6 and TRBJ2-4, with 10 bases identical to TRBD1. The CDR3 sequence: CASSPDRGLSADIQYF. The CDR3 DNA reads TGTGCCAGCAGCCCTGACAGGGGGCTCTCTGCGGACATTCAGTACTTC.